Below are 14 T cell receptor beta chains sequenced from a single sample in a study of OX40 agonist ivuxolimab in advanced cancers. TCRdb's table, derived via immunoSEQ multiplex PCR, lists solely in-frame clones and lacks some. The sample lists 50,000 to 75,000 clones; 80% to 90% were seen once. The specimen comprised CD4+ or CD8+ T cells sorted from blood, sampled in a trial of the OX40 agonist ivuxolimab. These receptors all come from an adult with an advanced solid tumor such as melanoma, head and neck, liver or kidney cancer.

The J gene is TRBJ2-7, the V gene TRBV10-1, with D perhaps being TRBD1 or TRBD2 (5 bases each). The V end lost 4 bases, the J end lost 2 bases, and 12 bases lay between the germline ends. CDR3 size: 14 residues. Germline CDR1 is WNHNN and CDR2 is SYGVQD (reference sequence). CDR3 loop: CASSGDLYPYEQYF. The DNA for the CDR3 is TGCGCCAGCAGTGGGGACCTTTACCCCTACGAGCAGTACTTC.

The rearrangement joins TRBV29-1 to TRBJ2-1, with 11 positions matching TRBD1. Trimming at V came to 4 bases and at J to 4 bases, leaving 3 bases not matched to a gene. CDR3 size: 14 residues. The germline gives CDR1 SQVTM, CDR2 ANQGSEA. CDR3 sequence: CSVGGTGGYNEQFF. For the CDR3, the DNA is TGCAGCGTTGGGGGGACAGGGGGATACAATGAGCAGTTCTTC.

The CDR3 here is CASSQDLRYEQYF. Here the CDR3 DNA reads TGCGCCAGCAGCCAAGATCTCAGGTACGAGCAGTACTTC. This chain uses TRBV4-1 with TRBJ2-7; no reliable D call. The CDR3 sequence is 13 residues long. The V end lost 0 bases, the J end lost 4 bases, and 7 bases lay between the germline ends. Germline CDR1 MGHRA, CDR2 YSYEKL.

The V call is TRBV27, the J call TRBJ2-1, with 9 nucleotides matching TRBD1. CDR1 is MNHEY and CDR2 is SMNVEV in the germline V gene (reference sequence). The CDR3 is 16 amino acids. Germline trimming cut 5 bases from V and 1 base from J; bases unmatched to any gene: 6. The CDR3 is CASSPPDRGSYNEQFF. DNA of the CDR3: TGTGCCAGCAGTCCTCCGGACAGGGGTTCCTACAATGAGCAGTTCTTC.

The V call is TRBV10-3, the J call TRBJ2-2; D is uncertain. The CDR3 is made up of 12 amino acids. The germline gives CDR1 ENHRY, CDR2 SYGVKD. The V and J ends lost 3 bases and 5 bases respectively, with 4 bases between them. The CDR3 DNA follows: TGTGCCATCAGTGACATGACCGGGGAGCTGTTTTTT. As protein: CAISDMTGELFF.

The chain links TRBV7-9 to TRBJ2-1; perhaps TRBD2 as D (5 bases). The CDR3 length is 12 residues. V was clipped by 1 base and J by 9 bases, with 7 bases between them. Germline-derived CDR1 and CDR2 are SEHNR and FQNEAQ (reference sequence). The CDR3 DNA follows: TGTGCCAGCAGCTTAGGAGGGTCTGAGCAGTTCTTC. As protein: CASSLGGSEQFF.

This clone was found a few times. The chain carries TRBV27 and TRBJ2-1, with a weak D call TRBD2 (5 bases). Germline CDR1 and CDR2: MNHEY and SMNVEV (reference sequence). Trimming pared 2 bases from V and 5 bases from J, leaving 10 bases between. The CDR3 is 14 amino acids. The DNA of the CDR3 is TGTGCCAGCAGTTTAGTGGACTTCAACAATGAGCAGTTCTTC. Translation gives CASSLVDFNNEQFF.

V and J are TRBV6-6 and TRBJ1-1; D may be TRBD1 (5 bases). This CDR3 contains 16 residues. Deletions cut 2 bases from V and 0 bases from J, with 13 bases between. Germline V lookup: CDR1 MNHNY, CDR2 SVGAGI (reference sequence). As DNA, the CDR3 is TGTGCCAGCAGTTACACGCCCGGGACCTTGAACACTGAAGCTTTCTTT. Its translation is CASSYTPGTLNTEAFF.

V gene TRBV2 combines with J gene TRBJ2-7; no clear D. Trimming stripped 6 bases from V and 6 bases from J, with 9 bases between. The CDR3 is 11 residues long. Germline CDR1 SNHLY, CDR2 FYNNEI. CDR3 nucleotide sequence: TGTGCCAGCAGCCTCCCCGGCGAGCAGTACTTC. Its protein product is CASSLPGEQYF. The full variable domain, completed using reference TRBV2 and TRBJ2-7, is EPEVTQTPSHQVTQMGQEVILRCVPISNHLYFYWYRQILGQKVEFLVSFYNNEISEKSEIFDDQFSVERPDGSNFTLKIRSTKLEDSAMYFCASSLPGEQYFGPGTRLTVT.

The chain employs TRBV6-1 and TRBJ1-2; possible D gene TRBD1, 6 bases. The germline V and J ends were trimmed by 1 base and 3 bases, with 24 bases remaining between them. There are 19 residues in the CDR3. CDR1 is MNHNS, CDR2 SASEGT, per germline. DNA for the CDR3: TGTGCCAGCAGTGAAGGCCGCCGGGGGGGCGCCGTTCGATACTATGGCTACACCTTC. This codes for CASSEGRRGGAVRYYGYTF.

The rearrangement uses TRBV5-1 and TRBJ2-3; TRBD2 is a possible D gene (7 bases). Germline assignment: CDR1 SGHRS and CDR2 YFSETQ. The V end was cut by 2 bases, the J end by 4 bases, with 11 bases between. CDR3 size: 14 residues. CDR3 in amino acids: CASSLTGRADTQYF. The CDR3 coding sequence is TGCGCCAGCAGCTTAACAGGGAGGGCAGATACGCAGTATTTT. The full variable domain, with the rest looked up from reference TRBV5-1 and TRBJ2-3, is KAGVTQTPRYLIKTRGQQVTLSCSPISGHRSVSWYQQTPGQGLQFLFEYFSETQRNKGNFPGRFSGRQFSNSRSEMNVSTLELGDSALYLCASSLTGRADTQYFGPGTRLTVL.

The rearrangement uses TRBV30 and TRBJ2-2, with unresolved D. The germline V gene has CDR1 GTSNPN and CDR2 SVGIG (reference sequence). Trimming stripped 0 bases from V and 7 bases from J, with 6 bases between. CDR3 length: 12 amino acids. CDR3 DNA: TGTGCCTGGAGTGTTGGTGGCGGGGAGCTGTTTTTT. As protein: CAWSVGGGELFF.

This chain connects TRBV5-1 to TRBJ2-7, with 8 nucleotides matching TRBD1. The CDR3 is 15 amino acids. Germline V gives CDR1 SGHRS, CDR2 YFSETQ. V lost 1 base and J lost 3; bases outside the gene matches: 6. The CDR3 region is CASSLRAGGVYEQYF. The CDR3, as DNA: TGCGCCAGCAGCTTGAGGGCAGGGGGCGTCTACGAGCAGTACTTC.

As concerns this clone: This may be a read error, as it is one base from a much larger clone. This chain connects TRBV11-3 to TRBJ2-7; 10 nucleotides agree with TRBD1. The V segment lost 4 bases and the J segment 6 bases; nucleotides outside the gene matches: 3. Germline CDR1 and CDR2: SGHNT and YENEEA. There are 13 residues in the CDR3. The CDR3: CASSSGTGAEQYF. The CDR3 coding sequence is TGTGCCAGCAGCTCCGGGACAGGGGCCGAGCAGTACTTC.